This note documents a single T cell receptor (beta chain) sequence. Antigen unknown. Naive CD8 isolation took CD45RO-negative cells positively selected for CCR7 and excluded terminally differentiated effector memory CD45RA+ cells. Germline V CDR1 and CDR2: SGHTA, FQGNSA. This CDR3 region has 17 residues. Unmatched junction bases numbered 16, after V lost 5 bases and J lost 4 bases. The data belong to a study of shared clonotypes between healthy human individuals. Study context: Per-donor plates numbered three CD4 naive, three CD4 memory, two CD8 naive and one CD8 memory.

Assay runs were performed at deep level. Profiling relied on immunoSEQ multiplex PCR, and the TCRdb table lists in-frame clones only, not all of them. The sample carries about 2.2 million clones, just over 90% recorded once. Study-wide findings and caveats: Generation of non-shared clonotypes was less probable than generation of clonotypes shared by all four donors. Naive subsets typically showed greater estimated richness than memory subsets.

The genes are TRBV7-2 and TRBJ1-2; TRBD1 aligns across 7 bases. Material: naive CD8+ T cells from PBMCs. The TCR comes from a man between 18 and 29 years old in good health. Some clones in this sample may be carry-over from other donors' samples. Written as DNA, the CDR3 is TGTGCCAGCAGCGTAACTACCGGGACAGCTCTCCCCTATGGCTACACCTTC. This translates into CASSVTTGTALPYGYTF.